The 21 T cell receptor beta chains below all came from one sample that was sequenced in a study of blood T cell repertoires in COVID-19. Data came from immunoSEQ multiplex PCR; TCRdb stores just in-frame clones and leaves some out. The sample holds about 200,000 clones; approximately 86% are singletons and the top ten take roughly 4.5%. The sequencing input was PBMCs or T cells enriched from blood (not recorded which). These receptors were taken from a woman aged 30 to 39 who had been exposed to COVID-19.

CDR3 sequence (DNA): TGTGCCACCAGTCAGGGGTGGACGAACACCGGGGAGCTGTTTTTT. This codes for CATSQGWTNTGELFF. The chain carries TRBV24-1 and TRBJ2-2, with D possibly matching TRBD1 (6 bases). Trimming pared 6 bases from V and 0 bases from J, leaving 10 bases between. The CDR3 consists of 15 residues. Germline lookup yields CDR1 KGHDR and CDR2 SFDVKD.

The J gene is TRBJ2-3, the V gene TRBV2; 14 bases map to TRBD2. Germline-derived CDR1 and CDR2 are SNHLY and FYNNEI. Trimming took 3 bases from V and 2 from J; bases not matched to a gene: 7. The CDR3 is made up of 18 amino acids. CDR3 sequence reads: CASSERTSGGTLTDTQYF. CDR3 nucleotides: TGTGCCAGCAGTGAGAGGACTAGCGGGGGGACTCTCACAGATACGCAGTATTTT. Supplemented by reference TRBV2 and TRBJ2-3, the full variable domain reads EPEVTQTPSHQVTQMGQEVILRCVPISNHLYFYWYRQILGQKVEFLVSFYNNEISEKSEIFDDQFSVERPDGSNFTLKIRSTKLEDSAMYFCASSERTSGGTLTDTQYFGPGTRLTVL.

The V call is TRBV18, the J call TRBJ2-5, with D tentatively TRBD2 (7 bases). V gave up 3 bases and J gave up 5 bases, with 19 bases separating them. The CDR3 runs 16 residues. CDR1 and CDR2 (germline): KGHSH, LQKENI. Written as DNA, the CDR3 is TGTGCCAGCTCACCCTCCCAACGGGGGGCAGGGGAGACCCAGTACTTC. Residues: CASSPSQRGAGETQYF.

The gene calls are TRBV15 and TRBJ2-7; 7 bases match TRBD1. The CDR3 has 14 residues. The germline CDR1 and CDR2 sequences are LNHNV and YYDKDF (reference sequence). The J segment lost 3 bases and the V segment lost 3 bases, leaving 5 bases of the junction unmatched. The CDR3 here is CATSRVTGLYEQYF. The CDR3 DNA sequence: TGTGCCACCAGCAGGGTGACAGGGCTCTACGAGCAGTACTTC. The full variable domain, with the rest looked up from reference TRBV15 and TRBJ2-7, is DAMVIQNPRYQVTQFGKPVTLSCSQTLNHNVMYWYQQKSSQAPKLLFHYYDKDFNNEADTPDNFQSRRPNTSFCFLDIRSPGLGDTAMYLCATSRVTGLYEQYFGPGTRLTVT.

The chain is built from TRBV5-1 and TRBJ1-1, with TRBD1 matching 10 bases. The CDR3 runs to 16 residues. V shed 6 bases and J 6 bases; nucleotides not matched to a gene: 14. Per germline, CDR1 SGHRS and CDR2 YFSETQ. CDR3 in amino acids: CASKTGTGESKAEAFF. The CDR3 region has the DNA TGCGCCAGCAAGACTGGGACAGGGGAGTCTAAGGCTGAAGCTTTCTTT.

The V gene is TRBV9, the J gene TRBJ2-1, with D possibly being TRBD2 (5 bases). The length of the CDR3 is 16 residues. Germline V gene sequence: CDR1 SGDLS, CDR2 YYNGEE. Trimming shortened V by 0 bases and J by 10 bases, and 20 bases separated the two germline ends. The CDR3 protein is CASSVDPGVSWQEQFF. The CDR3 nucleotides are TGTGCCAGCAGCGTAGATCCCGGGGTTAGTTGGCAAGAGCAGTTCTTC.

The V gene is TRBV10-1, the J gene TRBJ2-2; D gene ambiguous. This CDR3 comprises 17 residues. V gave up 0 bases and J gave up 0 bases, with 11 bases separating them. Germline V lookup: CDR1 WNHNN, CDR2 SYGVQD (reference sequence). The CDR3 protein is CASSESIRWTNTGELFF. CDR3 sequence (DNA): TGCGCCAGCAGTGAGTCTATCAGGTGGACGAACACCGGGGAGCTGTTTTTT.

Notes on this clone: Other nucleotide sequences in the sample specify the same CDR3. V usage is TRBV6-5 and J usage is TRBJ1-1; a weak D match, TRBD1 (6 bases). CDR3 length: 15 residues. The V end was cut by 0 bases, the J end by 1 base, with 9 bases between. CDR1 and CDR2 from the germline V gene are MNHEY and SVGAGI. DNA of the CDR3: TGTGCCAGCAGTTACTCGAGAGGGGGGAACACTGAAGCTTTCTTT. The encoded protein is CASSYSRGGNTEAFF.

V usage is TRBV4-1 and J usage is TRBJ1-2; D gene unclear. The V end lost 1 base, the J end lost 11 bases, and 8 bases lay between the germline ends. Germline-derived CDR1 and CDR2 are MGHRA and YSYEKL. This CDR3 contains 11 residues. As DNA, the CDR3 is TGCGCCAGCAGCCAAGGAGCTATATACACCTTC. It specifies CASSQGAIYTF.

This rearrangement joins TRBV30 to TRBJ2-5; D is unresolved. Trimming took 2 bases from V and 1 from J, leaving 5 bases between them. Germline values: CDR1 GTSNPN, CDR2 SVGIG (reference sequence). CDR3 length: 12 residues. CDR3 nucleotide sequence: TGTGCCTGGAGTTCCGTCCAAGAGACCCAGTACTTC. It is translated as CAWSSVQETQYF. Using reference TRBV30 and TRBJ2-5 for the parts outside the CDR3, the full variable domain is SQTIHQWPATLVQPVGSPLSLECTVEGTSNPNLYWYRQAAGRGLQLLFYSVGIGQISSEVPQNLSASRPQDRQFILSSKKLLLSDSGFYLCAWSSVQETQYFGPGTRLLVL.

This clone was counted a single time. The chain uses TRBV30 and TRBJ2-7; D ambiguous. Germline values: CDR1 GTSNPN, CDR2 SVGIG (reference sequence). Trimming took 0 bases from V and 6 from J, leaving 9 bases between them. The CDR3 runs 12 residues. DNA for the CDR3: TGTGCCTGGAGTGTGGTACGGAGCGAGCAGTACTTC. It is translated as CAWSVVRSEQYF.

The chain recombines TRBV5-1 with TRBJ1-4, with 10 bases that match TRBD1. With V trimmed by 4 bases and J by 7 bases, 16 bases remained unmatched. The germline gives CDR1 SGHRS, CDR2 YFSETQ. The CDR3 contains 18 residues. CDR3 nucleotide sequence: TGCGCCAGCAGCCCGGGGGACAGGGGTTCGTGGGGAAGTGAAAAACTGTTTTTT. Protein sequence: CASSPGDRGSWGSEKLFF.

This clone was detected only once. V and J are TRBV10-3 and TRBJ1-2; D is perhaps TRBD1 (5 bases). This CDR3 has 15 amino acids. Germline V lookup: CDR1 ENHRY, CDR2 SYGVKD. The V gene lost 2 bases and the J gene lost 3 bases, with 13 bases spanning the gap. CDR3 DNA sequence: TGTGCCATCAGTGAGGGCCAGGGTGGATACTATGGCTACACCTTC. As protein: CAISEGQGGYYGYTF.

The CDR3 nucleotides read TGTGCCAGCAACCCCGGACAGGGAGGCTATGGCTACACCTTC. This translates into CASNPGQGGYGYTF. The chain uses TRBV7-9 and TRBJ1-2; 8 bases match TRBD1. The CDR3 runs 14 residues. The junction had 8 bases not matched to a gene; V was cut back by 7 bases and J by 4 bases. CDR1 and CDR2 (germline): SEHNR, FQNEAQ (reference sequence).

This chain uses TRBV5-4 with TRBJ2-3; 11 bases align to TRBD2. The ends lost 2 bases at V and 3 bases at J; junction bases unmatched: 8. This CDR3 comprises 17 residues. The germline V gene encodes CDR1 SGHNT and CDR2 YYREEE (reference sequence). The CDR3 sequence: CASSLASGGPKTDTQYF. CDR3 DNA sequence: TGTGCCAGCAGCTTAGCTAGCGGGGGGCCCAAGACAGATACGCAGTATTTT.

The chain couples TRBV5-5 to TRBJ2-5; D is possibly TRBD1 (5 bases). V lost 2 bases and J 5 bases, leaving 16 bases between the germline ends. CDR1 and CDR2 from the germline V gene are SGHKS and YYEKEE (reference sequence). There are 15 residues in the CDR3. The CDR3 coding sequence is TGTGCCAGCAGCTTTTCCGCTGGCAGGGTGGAGACCCAGTACTTC. Protein product: CASSFSAGRVETQYF.

V usage is TRBV5-1 and J usage is TRBJ2-3, with 9 bases identical to TRBD2. CDR1 SGHRS and CDR2 YFSETQ come from the germline V gene. V lost 7 bases to trimming and J lost 0 bases; unmatched junction nucleotides: 6. The CDR3 is 15 residues long. CDR3 nucleotides: TGCGCCAGCCGCACGCGGGGGGGAAGCACAGATACGCAGTATTTT. The encoded protein is CASRTRGGSTDTQYF.

The chain carries TRBV9 and TRBJ1-4; D might be TRBD1 (5 bases). The V and J ends lost 0 bases and 6 bases respectively, with 9 bases between them. This CDR3 is 14 amino acids long. CDR1 and CDR2 from the germline V gene are SGDLS and YYNGEE. The CDR3 nucleotides read TGTGCCAGCAGCGTAGGAGAAGGGGATGAAAAACTGTTTTTT. Residues: CASSVGEGDEKLFF. The full variable domain, rest sourced from reference TRBV9 and TRBJ1-4, is DSGVTQTPKHLITATGQRVTLRCSPRSGDLSVYWYQQSLDQGLQFLIQYYNGEERAKGNILERFSAQQFPDLHSELNLSSLELGDSALYFCASSVGEGDEKLFFGSGTQLSVL.

The rearrangement joins TRBV5-4 to TRBJ1-4; no firm D call. The ends were cut back, 3 bases at V and 7 bases at J, with 19 bases in the middle. The CDR3 runs to 16 residues. Germline CDR1 reads SGHNT; CDR2 reads YYREEE (reference sequence). As DNA, the CDR3 is TGTGCCAGCAGCTCGCCCCTGAGTCATGGAGGTGAAAAACTGTTTTTT. This gives the protein CASSSPLSHGGEKLFF. Based on the CDR3 plus reference TRBV5-4 and TRBJ1-4, the full variable domain is ETGVTQSPTHLIKTRGQQVTLRCSSQSGHNTVSWYQQALGQGPQFIFQYYREEENGRGNFPPRFSGLQFPNYSSELNVNALELDDSALYLCASSSPLSHGGEKLFFGSGTQLSVL.

The J gene is TRBJ2-2, the V gene TRBV27, with TRBD2 matching 15 bases. CDR1 MNHEY and CDR2 SMNVEV come from the germline V gene (reference sequence). Trimming at V came to 2 bases and at J to 10 bases, leaving 11 bases not matched to a gene. The CDR3 loop spans 18 amino acids. The CDR3 spells CASSLLGLAGGPPEELFF. The CDR3 DNA sequence: TGTGCCAGCAGTTTACTCGGACTAGCGGGGGGGCCTCCGGAGGAGCTGTTTTTT.

V and J are TRBV11-3 and TRBJ2-2; no reliable D call. This CDR3 is 14 amino acids long. Germline V gene lookup returns CDR1 SGHNT and CDR2 YENEEA. V lost 1 base to trimming and J lost 3 bases, with 6 bases between them. The CDR3 DNA follows: TGTGCCAGCAGCTTAGGTTATGACACCGGGGAGCTGTTTTTT. This gives the protein CASSLGYDTGELFF.